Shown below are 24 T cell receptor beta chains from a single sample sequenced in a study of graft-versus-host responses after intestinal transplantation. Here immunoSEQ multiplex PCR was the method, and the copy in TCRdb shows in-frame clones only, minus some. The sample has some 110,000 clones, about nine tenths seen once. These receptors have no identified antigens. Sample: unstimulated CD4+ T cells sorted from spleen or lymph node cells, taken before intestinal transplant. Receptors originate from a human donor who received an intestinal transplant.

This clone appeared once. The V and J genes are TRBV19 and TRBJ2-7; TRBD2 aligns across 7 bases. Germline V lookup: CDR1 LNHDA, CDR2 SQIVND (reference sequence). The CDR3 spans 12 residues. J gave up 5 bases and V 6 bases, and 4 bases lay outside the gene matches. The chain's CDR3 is CASRRGGDEQYF. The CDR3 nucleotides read TGTGCCAGTAGGAGGGGAGGGGACGAGCAGTACTTC.

As DNA, the CDR3 is TGTGCCAGCAGCTTAGTTCTAGCCCGGGTGTCCTACGAGCAGTACTTC. Translating gives CASSLVLARVSYEQYF. The genes are TRBV11-2 and TRBJ2-7; the D gene is possibly TRBD2 (5 bases). The ends were cut back, 1 base at V and 1 base at J, with 14 bases in the middle. Germline values: CDR1 SGHAT, CDR2 FQNNGV. The CDR3 is 16 residues long.

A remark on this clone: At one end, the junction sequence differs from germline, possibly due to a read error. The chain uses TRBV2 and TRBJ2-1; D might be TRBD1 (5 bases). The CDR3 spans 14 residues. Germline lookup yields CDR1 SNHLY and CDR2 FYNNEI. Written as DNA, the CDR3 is TGTGCCAGCGGTGACAGCGTCGGGTACAATGAGCAGTTCTTC. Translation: CASGDSVGYNEQFF.

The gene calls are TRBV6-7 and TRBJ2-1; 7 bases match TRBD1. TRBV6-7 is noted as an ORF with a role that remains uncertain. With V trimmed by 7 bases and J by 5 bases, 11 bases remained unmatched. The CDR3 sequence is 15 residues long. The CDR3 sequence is CASISPQGVDNEQFF. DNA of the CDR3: TGTGCCAGCATTTCTCCGCAGGGGGTCGACAATGAGCAGTTCTTC.

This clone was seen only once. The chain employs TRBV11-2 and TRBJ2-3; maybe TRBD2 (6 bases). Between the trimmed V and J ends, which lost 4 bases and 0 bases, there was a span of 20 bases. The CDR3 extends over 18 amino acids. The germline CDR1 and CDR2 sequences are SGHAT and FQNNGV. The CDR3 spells CASSSLLAGLPSTDTQYF. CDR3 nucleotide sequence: TGTGCCAGCAGCTCCCTACTAGCCGGCCTCCCTAGCACAGATACGCAGTATTTT. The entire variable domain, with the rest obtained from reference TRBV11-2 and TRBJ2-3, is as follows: EAGVAQSPRYKIIEKRQSVAFWCNPISGHATLYWYQQILGQGPKLLIQFQNNGVVDDSQLPKDRFSAERLKGVDSTLKIQPAKLEDSAVYLCASSSLLAGLPSTDTQYFGPGTRLTVL.

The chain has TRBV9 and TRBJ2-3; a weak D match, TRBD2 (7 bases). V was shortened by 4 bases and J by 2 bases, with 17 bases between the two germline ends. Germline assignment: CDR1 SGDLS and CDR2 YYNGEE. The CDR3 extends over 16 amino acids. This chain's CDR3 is CASSFRGGGYTDTQYF. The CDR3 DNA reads TGTGCCAGCAGCTTCAGGGGAGGGGGGTACACAGATACGCAGTATTTT.

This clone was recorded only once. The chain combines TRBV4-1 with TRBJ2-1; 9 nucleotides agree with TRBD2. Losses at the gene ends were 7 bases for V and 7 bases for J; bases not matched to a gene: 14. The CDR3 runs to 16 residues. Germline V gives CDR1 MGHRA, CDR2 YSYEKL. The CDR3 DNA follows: TGCGCCAGCACACCTACGGTAGCGGGAGATCGGAATGAGCAGTTCTTC. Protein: CASTPTVAGDRNEQFF.

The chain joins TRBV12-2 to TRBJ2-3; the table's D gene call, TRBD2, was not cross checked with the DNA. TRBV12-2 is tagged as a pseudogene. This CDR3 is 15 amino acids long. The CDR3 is CASRLTSGGADTQYF. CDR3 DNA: TGTGCAAGTCGCTTAACTAGCGGGGGGGCAGATACGCAGTATTTT.

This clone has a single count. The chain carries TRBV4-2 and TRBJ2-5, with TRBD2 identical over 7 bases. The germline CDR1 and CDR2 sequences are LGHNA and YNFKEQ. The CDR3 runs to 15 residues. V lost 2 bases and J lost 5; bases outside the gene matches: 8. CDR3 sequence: CASSQRSGGLETQYF. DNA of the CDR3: TGTGCCAGCAGCCAACGATCGGGAGGTCTGGAGACCCAGTACTTC.

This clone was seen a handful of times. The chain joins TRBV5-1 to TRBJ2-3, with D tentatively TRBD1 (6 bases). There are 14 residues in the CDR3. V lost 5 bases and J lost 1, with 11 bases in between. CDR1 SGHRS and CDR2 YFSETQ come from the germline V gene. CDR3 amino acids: CASSYGQRTDTQYF. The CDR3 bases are TGCGCCAGCAGTTACGGACAGCGCACAGATACGCAGTATTTT. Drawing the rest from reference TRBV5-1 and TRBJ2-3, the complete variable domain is KAGVTQTPRYLIKTRGQQVTLSCSPISGHRSVSWYQQTPGQGLQFLFEYFSETQRNKGNFPGRFSGRQFSNSRSEMNVSTLELGDSALYLCASSYGQRTDTQYFGPGTRLTVL.

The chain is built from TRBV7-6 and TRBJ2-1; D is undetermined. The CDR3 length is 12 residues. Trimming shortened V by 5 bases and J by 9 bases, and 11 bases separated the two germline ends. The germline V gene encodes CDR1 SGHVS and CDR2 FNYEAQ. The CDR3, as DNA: TGTGCCAGCAGCCGGATAAGCGCTGAGCAGTTCTTC. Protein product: CASSRISAEQFF.

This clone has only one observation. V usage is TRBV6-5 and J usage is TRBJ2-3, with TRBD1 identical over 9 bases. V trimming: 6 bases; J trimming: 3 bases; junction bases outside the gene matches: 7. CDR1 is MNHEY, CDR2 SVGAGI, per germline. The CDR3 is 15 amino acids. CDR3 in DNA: TGTGCCAGCAGCCGCGACAGGGGGGGAACAGATACGCAGTATTTT. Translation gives CASSRDRGGTDTQYF.

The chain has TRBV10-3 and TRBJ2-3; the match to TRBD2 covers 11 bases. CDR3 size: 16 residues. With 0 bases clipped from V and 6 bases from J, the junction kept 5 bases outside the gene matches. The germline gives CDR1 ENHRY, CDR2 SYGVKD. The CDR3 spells CAISESSSGRRDTQYF. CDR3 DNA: TGTGCCATCAGTGAGTCGTCTAGCGGGAGGCGGGATACGCAGTATTTT.

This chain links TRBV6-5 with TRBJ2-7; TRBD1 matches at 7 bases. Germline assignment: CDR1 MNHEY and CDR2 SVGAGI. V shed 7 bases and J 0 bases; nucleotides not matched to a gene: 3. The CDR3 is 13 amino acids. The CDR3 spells CASNGDSSYEQYF. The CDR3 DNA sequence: TGTGCCAGCAACGGGGACAGCTCCTACGAGCAGTACTTC.

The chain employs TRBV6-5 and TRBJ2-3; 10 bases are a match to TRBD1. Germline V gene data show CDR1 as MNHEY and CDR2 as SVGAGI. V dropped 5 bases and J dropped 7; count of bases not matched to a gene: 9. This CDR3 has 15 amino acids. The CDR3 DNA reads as TGTGCCAGCAGTCGAAGACAGGGGGCTACTTATACGCAGTATTTT. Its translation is CASSRRQGATYTQYF.

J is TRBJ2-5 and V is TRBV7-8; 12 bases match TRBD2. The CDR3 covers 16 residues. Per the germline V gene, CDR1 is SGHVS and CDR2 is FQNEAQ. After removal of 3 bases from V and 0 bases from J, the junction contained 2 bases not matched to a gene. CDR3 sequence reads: CASSFTSGGNQETQYF. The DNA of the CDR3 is TGTGCCAGCAGCTTTACTAGCGGGGGGAACCAAGAGACCCAGTACTTC.

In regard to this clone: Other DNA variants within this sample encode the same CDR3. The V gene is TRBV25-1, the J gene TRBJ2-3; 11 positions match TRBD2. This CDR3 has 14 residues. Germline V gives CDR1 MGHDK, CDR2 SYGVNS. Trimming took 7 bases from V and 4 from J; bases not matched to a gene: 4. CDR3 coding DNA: TGTGCCAGCATGACTAGCGGGGCTTCAGATACGCAGTATTTT. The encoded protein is CASMTSGASDTQYF.

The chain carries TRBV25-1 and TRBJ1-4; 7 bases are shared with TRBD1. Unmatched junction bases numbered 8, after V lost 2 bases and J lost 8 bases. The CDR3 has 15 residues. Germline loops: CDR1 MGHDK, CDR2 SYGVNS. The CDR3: CASSEVGGAGEKLFF. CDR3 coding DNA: TGTGCCAGCAGTGAAGTAGGGGGCGCGGGGGAAAAACTGTTTTTT.

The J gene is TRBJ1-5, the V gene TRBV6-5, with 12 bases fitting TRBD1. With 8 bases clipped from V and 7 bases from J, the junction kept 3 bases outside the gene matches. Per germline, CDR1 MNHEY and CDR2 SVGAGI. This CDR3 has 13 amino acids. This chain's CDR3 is CASGTGGRQPQHF. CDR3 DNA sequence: TGTGCCAGCGGGACAGGGGGCAGGCAGCCCCAGCATTTT.

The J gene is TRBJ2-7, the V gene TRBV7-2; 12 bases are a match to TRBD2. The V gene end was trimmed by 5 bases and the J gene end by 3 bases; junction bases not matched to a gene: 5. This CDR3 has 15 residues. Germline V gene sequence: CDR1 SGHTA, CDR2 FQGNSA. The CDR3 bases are TGTGCCAGCAGCCCCCGACTAGCGGGAGTCTACGAGCAGTACTTC. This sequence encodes CASSPRLAGVYEQYF.

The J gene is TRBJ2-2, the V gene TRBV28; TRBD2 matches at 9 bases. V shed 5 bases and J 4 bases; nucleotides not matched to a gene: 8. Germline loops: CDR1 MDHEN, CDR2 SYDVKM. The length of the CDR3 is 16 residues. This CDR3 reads CASSLLRGLATGELFF. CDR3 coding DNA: TGTGCCAGCAGTCTATTGAGGGGACTAGCCACCGGGGAGCTGTTTTTT.

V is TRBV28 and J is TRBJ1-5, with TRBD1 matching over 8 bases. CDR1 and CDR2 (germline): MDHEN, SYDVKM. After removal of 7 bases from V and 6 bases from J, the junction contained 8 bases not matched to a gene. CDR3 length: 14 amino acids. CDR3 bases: TGTGCCAGCATGGGCAGGGGGCGCGGTCAGCCCCAGCATTTT. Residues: CASMGRGRGQPQHF. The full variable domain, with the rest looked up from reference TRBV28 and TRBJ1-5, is DVKVTQSSRYLVKRTGEKVFLECVQDMDHENMFWYRQDPGLGLRLIYFSYDVKMKEKGDIPEGYSVSREKKERFSLILESASTNQTSMYLCASMGRGRGQPQHFGDGTRLSIL.

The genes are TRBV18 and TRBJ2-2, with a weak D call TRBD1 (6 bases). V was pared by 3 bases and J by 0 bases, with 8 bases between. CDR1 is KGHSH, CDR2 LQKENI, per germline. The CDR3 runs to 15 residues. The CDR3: CASSPAGANTGELFF. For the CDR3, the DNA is TGTGCCAGCTCACCGGCAGGGGCGAACACCGGGGAGCTGTTTTTT. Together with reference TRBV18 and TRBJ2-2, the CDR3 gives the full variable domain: NAGVMQNPRHLVRRRGQEARLRCSPMKGHSHVYWYRQLPEEGLKFMVYLQKENIIDESGMPKERFSAEFPKEGPSILRIQQVVRGDSAAYFCASSPAGANTGELFFGEGSRLTVL.

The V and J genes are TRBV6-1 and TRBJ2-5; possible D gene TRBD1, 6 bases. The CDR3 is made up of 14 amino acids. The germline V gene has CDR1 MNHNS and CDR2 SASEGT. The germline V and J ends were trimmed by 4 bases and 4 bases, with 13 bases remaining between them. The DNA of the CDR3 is TGTGCCAGCAGTGGAAACAGGGCGGGAGAGACCCAGTACTTC. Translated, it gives CASSGNRAGETQYF.